Only a few counts were recorded for the clone carrying this TCR beta chain. The antigen remains undetermined. TCRdb re-called the 5' RACE reads with MiXCR, one entry per CDR3 protein. Here the sample spans over 50,000 distinct CDR3 sequences, roughly 6.4% being singletons. The sample belongs to a study of spatial heterogeneity in lung cancer. Study-level information: Combinations of a unique TCR and a UMI were tallied in raw reads, and on average each appeared more than ten times.

Time point defined: sample taken at primary tumor resection. The approximately 78 donors had untreated early-stage non-small cell lung cancer. Whole RNA, which was extracted from tumor, nontumor lung tissue or frozen PBMC, was sequenced without any cell sorting. V was shortened by 2 bases and J by 0 bases, with 9 bases between the two germline ends. CDR3 length: 16 amino acids. Germline V gives CDR1 SGHRS, CDR2 YFSETQ. Study results and caveats: Blood contained ubiquitous expanded tumor TCRs more at resection than at follow-up.

Material: PBMCs, obtained at surgery. The genes are TRBV5-1 and TRBJ2-6; no firm D call. The sequence was collected from a female donor with early-stage non-small cell lung cancer. CDR3 coding DNA: TGCGCCAGCAGCTTCGAGTCTAGCTCTGGGGCCAACGTCCTGACTTTC. Translated, it gives CASSFESSSGANVLTF.